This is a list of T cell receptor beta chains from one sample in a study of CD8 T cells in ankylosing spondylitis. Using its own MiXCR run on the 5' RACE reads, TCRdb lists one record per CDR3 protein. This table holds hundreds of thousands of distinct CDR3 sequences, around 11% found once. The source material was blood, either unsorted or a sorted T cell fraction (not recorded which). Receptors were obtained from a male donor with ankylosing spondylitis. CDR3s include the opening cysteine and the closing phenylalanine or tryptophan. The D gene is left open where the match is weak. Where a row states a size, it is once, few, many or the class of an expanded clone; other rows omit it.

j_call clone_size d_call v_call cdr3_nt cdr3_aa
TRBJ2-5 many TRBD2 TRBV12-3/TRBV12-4 TGTGCCAGCAGTCCCATTTCTCTAGCGGGAGGAAGCGGGACCCAGTACTTC CASSPISLAGGSGTQYF
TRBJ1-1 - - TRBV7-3 TGTGCCAGCAGCCTCCTTGGGGCCCTGAACACTGAAGCTTTCTTT CASSLLGALNTEAFF
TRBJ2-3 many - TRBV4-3 TGCGCCAGCAGCCGGAGGGAGGATACGCAGTATTTT CASSRREDTQYF
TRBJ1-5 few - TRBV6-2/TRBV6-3 TGTGCCAGCAGTTACGCGTTCAGGACGAGCAATCAGCCCCAGCATTTT CASSYAFRTSNQPQHF
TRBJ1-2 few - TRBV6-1 TGTGCCAGCAGTACGGGAGAGGGGGCTAACTATGGCTACACCTTC CASSTGEGANYGYTF
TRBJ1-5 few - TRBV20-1 TGCAGTGCTAGAGATCAAGGCATTTATCAGCCCCAGCATTTT CSARDQGIYQPQHF
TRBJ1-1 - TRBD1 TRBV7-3 TGTGCCAGCAGCTCGAGCCAGGGGGCTGAAGCTTTCTTT CASSSSQGAEAFF
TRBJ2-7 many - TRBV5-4 TGTGCCAGCAGCTCCCCCTTGGGCCCCTCGGGCAGCTACGAGCAGTACTTC CASSSPLGPSGSYEQYF
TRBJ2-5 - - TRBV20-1 TGCAGTGCTAGAGTAGGCAGGGCCGGGGGGACCCAGTACTTC CSARVGRAGGTQYF
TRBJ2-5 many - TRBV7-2 TGTGCCAGCAGCTTGAGGAGAGAGACCCAGTACTTC CASSLRRETQYF
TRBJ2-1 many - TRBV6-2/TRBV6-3 TGTGCCAGCAGTCCCCTGAGGGGCGACCACAATGAGCAGTTCTTC CASSPLRGDHNEQFF
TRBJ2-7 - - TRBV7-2 TGTGCCAGCAGCTCCACAGGGCGCGCCTACGAGCAGTACTTC CASSSTGRAYEQYF
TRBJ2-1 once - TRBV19 TGTGCCAGTAGTATAAGCCAGGGCCGGGCTGAGCAGTTCTTC CASSISQGRAEQFF
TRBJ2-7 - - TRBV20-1 TGCAGTGCTAGCTCGGTCCGGGCTGGAGCCTACGAGCAGTACTTC CSASSVRAGAYEQYF
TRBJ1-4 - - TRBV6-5 TGTGCCAGCAGTTCCGAAGCAATTCGACTACCTAATGAAAAACTGTTTTTT CASSSEAIRLPNEKLFF